The present entry profiles one TCR beta chain with its context. Its antigen is not identified. This same CDR3 is encoded by further DNA sequences in the sample. This table comes from immunoSEQ multiplex PCR, and its TCRdb copy is limited to in-frame clones, with some not included. The sample lists around 300,000 clones; about 90% were seen once. The sample originates from a study of Ad26.COV2.S vaccination and SARS-CoV-2 variants. Study context: The study gave Ad26.COV2.S intramuscularly, once or twice 56 days apart.

CDR1 SGHRS and CDR2 YFSETQ come from the germline V gene. The length of the CDR3 is 13 residues. With 1 base removed from V and 1 base from J, the gap between germline ends came to 5 bases. General study findings and limits: Vaccine and placebo recipients had similar non-spike TCR breadth. People given the vaccine had a wider spike-specific TCR breadth than placebo recipients did. Spike-specific responses of CD8+ and CD4+ T cells were reported to display substantial breadth after vaccination.

Treatment denoted: 15 to 20 received Ad26.COV2.S at low or high dose, single or two shots; roughly five received placebo; per-sample allocation not given. Day 63 following the first vaccine or placebo injection was when the samples were taken. The chain combines TRBV5-1 with TRBJ1-1; D unclear. This sample comprised peripheral blood, obtained in a trial of Ad26.COV2.S vaccine versus placebo. The sequence came from a person between 18 and 65 years old who received the Ad26.COV2.S COVID-19 vaccine or a placebo. Here the CDR3 DNA reads TGCGCCAGCAGCTTGCGGGAGAACACTGAAGCTTTCTTT. Encoded protein: CASSLRENTEAFF.